This T cell receptor (beta chain) derives from a study of blood T cells in healthy people across ages. This clonotype was counted only a few times. The authors ran a second PCR of 7 to 11 cycles using a sample-barcoded 5' primer and a J-beta primer mix. In TCRdb, the 5' RACE reads were re-called with MiXCR into one record per CDR3 protein. The top ten clones hold around 3.6% of a sample with 600,000 to 1,000,000 distinct CDR3 sequences, about 25% of them seen once. These same data were also listed under a study on T cells of mothers and their children.

This receptor was obtained from a boy younger than 18 in good health. Material: blood.

CDR3 nucleotide sequence: TGTGCCAGCAGGATACAGGCAGATAGCAATCAGCCCCAGCATTTT. Amino acid sequence: CASRIQADSNQPQHF. The chain combines TRBV27 with TRBJ1-5, with D perhaps TRBD1 (5 bases). Germline CDR1 reads MNHEY; CDR2 reads SMNVEV (reference sequence). This CDR3 has 15 residues. The V end lost 6 bases, the J end lost 0 bases, and 12 bases lay between the germline ends.